A selection of T cell receptor beta chains follows, all from one sample in a study of shared T cell receptors in the human thymus. Assay used: immunoSEQ multiplex PCR; TCRdb lists only in-frame clones, some missing. Of over 650,000 clones in the sample, 80% to 90% were seen once. The same sample was also used in a study of human thymus T cells.

Material for sequencing was thymocytes. Receptors originate from a boy less than two years old with a congenital heart defect. CDR3s include the opening cysteine and the closing phenylalanine or tryptophan. A D gene is named only where the DNA matches it firmly. Clone size, where shown, is once, few, many, or a class for clones that have expanded.

v_call	d_call	j_call	clone_size	cdr3_aa	cdr3_nt
TRBV30	TRBD1	TRBJ1-5	.	CAWGDRVYSNQPQHF	TGTGCCTGGGGGGACAGGGTATATAGCAATCAGCCCCAGCATTTT
TRBV10-1	TRBD1	TRBJ2-2	.	CASSEGGTGANTGELFF	TGCGCCAGCAGTGAGGGGGGGACAGGGGCGAACACCGGGGAGCTGTTTTTT
TRBV11-2	TRBD2	TRBJ2-7	.	CASSLVRGLATTYEQYF	TGTGCCAGCAGCTTAGTGAGAGGACTAGCGACTACCTACGAGCAGTACTTC
TRBV14	TRBD1	TRBJ2-7	.	CASSARTRQGPTYEQYF	TGTGCCAGCAGCGCACGAACCCGACAGGGGCCGACCTACGAGCAGTACTTC
TRBV15	.	TRBJ2-7	.	CATSPRDRVREATTYEQYF	TGTGCCACCAGCCCCCGGGACAGGGTGCGGGAGGCAACAACCTACGAGCAGTACTTC
TRBV7-8	.	TRBJ2-7	.	CASSRDTGAYEQYF	TGTGCCAGCAGCAGGGACACGGGTGCCTACGAGCAGTACTTC
TRBV7-8	TRBD2	TRBJ2-7	.	CASTPRGASGTSYEQYF	TGTGCCAGCACCCCAAGGGGGGCTAGCGGGACCTCCTACGAGCAGTACTTC
TRBV30	.	TRBJ2-7	.	CARGGTYRSYEQYF	TGTGCCCGAGGTGGTACATACCGATCTTACGAGCAGTACTTC
TRBV20-1	.	TRBJ2-5	.	CSASHRETQYF	TGCAGTGCTAGTCACAGGGAGACCCAGTACTTC
TRBV7-6	TRBD2	TRBJ2-7	few	CASSPRTSGSFYEQYF	TGTGCCAGCAGCCCACGGACTAGCGGGAGTTTCTACGAGCAGTACTTC
TRBV27	TRBD1	TRBJ1-2	.	CASGDRAGYGYTF	TGTGCCAGCGGGGACAGGGCTGGATATGGCTACACCTTC
TRBV5-4	TRBD2	TRBJ2-3	.	CASSSGTRSADTQYF	TGTGCCAGCAGCTCCGGGACTAGGAGCGCAGATACGCAGTATTTT
TRBV28	.	TRBJ1-2	.	CASSFYSGYTF	TGTGCCAGCAGTTTCTACTCGGGCTACACCTTC